The 2 T cell receptor beta chains listed next were all sequenced from one sample in a study of Tregs in tolerant kidney transplant recipients (dated by TCRdb to between 2018 and 2020). The library was generated by the immunoSEQ multiplex PCR assay. TCRdb carries this immuneACCESS record with in-frame sequences only. Its versions omit some clonotypes, under half of them owing to an unresolved V gene in the studies checked, with the rest unexplained. For this sample the table gives tens of thousands of clones, of which about 90% were detected only once. The ten largest make up 0.7% of the sample. The sample taken for sequencing was Tregs from blood. The receptors stem from a human donor in good health.

The chain joins TRBV18 to TRBJ2-2; a weak D match, TRBD2 (6 bases). The CDR3 contains 13 residues. V was shortened by 3 bases and J by 9 bases, with 11 bases between the two germline ends. Germline lookup yields CDR1 KGHSH and CDR2 LQKENI. The CDR3 DNA follows: TGTGCCAGCTCACCCGGAGGGACGTGGGAGCTGTTTTTT. Its protein product is CASSPGGTWELFF.

The chain recombines TRBV6-1 with TRBJ2-7; 10 bases agree with TRBD2. Looked up from germline, CDR1 is MNHNS and CDR2 is SASEGT. The CDR3 is 15 residues long. Trimming removed 6 bases from V and 1 base from J; junction bases left unmatched: 6. The CDR3 DNA is TGTGCCAGCAGCGCTAGCGGGGGCCGTTCCTACGAGCAGTACTTC. It specifies CASSASGGRSYEQYF.